This TCR beta chain was captured in a study of graft-versus-host responses after intestinal transplantation. The wider study: Transplantation in recipients was multivisceral, liver-intestinal, or isolated intestinal. Induction using anti-thymocyte globulin, followed by tacrolimus and steroids for 3 to 4 years, was given to all recipients.

Here immunoSEQ multiplex PCR was the method, and the copy in TCRdb shows in-frame clones only, minus some. The table shows about 99,000 clones, with less than 90% occurring only once. As regards this clone: Antigen unknown. Other DNA sequences of this sample code for an identical CDR3.

Broader study findings: Detected in recipient marrow were GvH clones, some of which were first observed in ileum or blood. Allografts of patients with graft-donor T cell macrochimerism showed high graft-versus-host to host-versus-graft clone ratios.

V was clipped by 8 bases and J by 4 bases, with 15 bases between them. The CDR3 is 13 amino acids. Germline CDR1 and CDR2: SGDLS and YYNGEE. This chain uses TRBV9 with TRBJ1-1, with a tentative D call TRBD1 (5 bases). Material: unstimulated CD4+ T cells sorted from spleen or lymph node cells, obtained before intestinal transplant. The receptor was derived from a human donor who received an intestinal transplant. The CDR3 DNA is TGTGCCAGTTCGCAGGGAATCAGCACTGAAGCTTTCTTT. Residues: CASSQGISTEAFF.